The 29 T cell receptor beta chains below all came from one sample that was sequenced in a study of blood T cell repertoires in COVID-19. Produced via immunoSEQ multiplex PCR; TCRdb's table is partial and in-frame only. The table has a few hundred thousand clones, 84% seen once; the top ten hold around 6.5%. The sequenced sample was PBMCs or T cells enriched from blood (not recorded which). The receptors shown here come from a woman aged 40 to 55 who had recovered from COVID-19.

The chain has TRBV5-1 and TRBJ2-3, with TRBD1 matching 8 bases. Germline trimming cut 4 bases from V and 2 bases from J; bases unmatched to any gene: 6. Per germline, CDR1 SGHRS and CDR2 YFSETQ. The CDR3 sequence is 15 residues long. The CDR3, as DNA: TGCGCCAGCAGCGTCACAGGGGGACCCACAGATACGCAGTATTTT. Translated, it gives CASSVTGGPTDTQYF. The full variable domain, in which reference TRBV5-1 and TRBJ2-3 provide the parts outside the CDR3, is KAGVTQTPRYLIKTRGQQVTLSCSPISGHRSVSWYQQTPGQGLQFLFEYFSETQRNKGNFPGRFSGRQFSNSRSEMNVSTLELGDSALYLCASSVTGGPTDTQYFGPGTRLTVL.

This chain uses TRBV25-1 with TRBJ2-3, with 9 bases matching TRBD2. V was clipped by 2 bases and J by 5 bases; unmatched bases: 8. Germline V gene data show CDR1 as MGHDK and CDR2 as SYGVNS. The CDR3 spans 16 residues. The CDR3 sequence is CASSEVLAGVIDTQYF. CDR3 sequence (DNA): TGTGCCAGCAGTGAAGTTTTAGCGGGAGTGATAGATACGCAGTATTTT. Full variable domain (rest looked up from reference TRBV25-1 and TRBJ2-3): EADIYQTPRYLVIGTGKKITLECSQTMGHDKMYWYQQDPGMELHLIHYSYGVNSTEKGDLSSESTVSRIRTEHFPLTLESARPSHTSQYLCASSEVLAGVIDTQYFGPGTRLTVL.

This rearrangement joins TRBV19 to TRBJ1-2, with 7 bases fitting TRBD1. The length of the CDR3 is 15 residues. The junction had 11 bases not matched to a gene; V was cut back by 8 bases and J by 2 bases. The germline CDR1 and CDR2 sequences are LNHDA and SQIVND (reference sequence). The CDR3 sequence is CASGPQGPQNYGYTF. In DNA, the CDR3 is TGTGCCAGTGGCCCACAGGGGCCGCAGAACTATGGCTACACCTTC.

This rearrangement joins TRBV27 to TRBJ1-6; 7 bases agree with TRBD1. J lost 9 bases, V lost 2 bases, and 4 bases had no gene match. The CDR3 is 14 amino acids. Germline values: CDR1 MNHEY, CDR2 SMNVEV (reference sequence). CDR3 in amino acids: CASSLTGEVSPLHF. CDR3 in DNA: TGTGCCAGCAGTTTAACAGGGGAAGTTTCACCCCTCCACTTT.

V is TRBV7-9 and J is TRBJ1-3; a weak D match, TRBD1 (6 bases). Trimming removed 5 bases from V and 7 bases from J, with 12 bases in between. Germline CDR1 and CDR2: SEHNR and FQNEAQ (reference sequence). The CDR3 runs 13 residues. CDR3 DNA: TGTGCCAGCAGCCTACAGGGTCGGAACACCATATATTTT. Encoded protein: CASSLQGRNTIYF.

This clone occurred once. The chain combines TRBV28 with TRBJ2-7; possibly TRBD1 for D (6 bases). Looked up from germline, CDR1 is MDHEN and CDR2 is SYDVKM. The CDR3 is made up of 13 amino acids. Between the trimmed V and J ends, which lost 2 bases and 3 bases, there was a span of 8 bases. CDR3 sequence: CASSLPDSYEQYF. CDR3 bases: TGTGCCAGCAGTTTACCGGACAGCTACGAGCAGTACTTC.

This clone came up once. CDR3: CAWEGGKRGGDGYTF. The DNA of the CDR3 is TGTGCCTGGGAGGGTGGGAAGCGTGGAGGGGATGGCTACACCTTC. This chain links TRBV30 with TRBJ1-2; possible D gene TRBD1, 5 bases. This CDR3 has 15 amino acids. Trimming removed 5 bases from V and 6 bases from J, with 22 bases in between. Per the germline V gene, CDR1 is GTSNPN and CDR2 is SVGIG (reference sequence).

The chain employs TRBV21-1 and TRBJ2-4; the DNA was not used to check the table's D call, TRBD2. TRBV21-1 is deemed a pseudogene. This CDR3 has 15 residues. For the CDR3, the DNA is TGTGCCAGCAGCAAAGTGAGGGAAAGAAGTAACATTCAGTACTTC. Its translation is CASSKVRERSNIQYF.

The rearrangement uses TRBV24-1 and TRBJ2-1, with a weak D call TRBD1 (5 bases). This CDR3 comprises 12 residues. Trimming took 5 bases from V and 9 from J, leaving 10 bases between them. The germline gives CDR1 KGHDR, CDR2 SFDVKD. CDR3 region: CATSVQGTEQFF. CDR3 coding DNA: TGTGCCACCAGTGTCCAGGGAACTGAGCAGTTCTTC.

The rearrangement joins TRBV21-1 to TRBJ2-3; TRBD2 reflects the table's D call only, with no check against the DNA. TRBV21-1 corresponds to a pseudogene. This CDR3 region has 18 residues. CDR3 in amino acids: CASSKARSREARTDTQYF. CDR3 bases: TGTGCCAGCAGCAAAGCACGGTCGCGGGAGGCACGCACAGATACGCAGTATTTT.

The V call is TRBV3-1 (or the pseudogene TRBV3-2), the J call TRBJ1-3; D is uncertain. The CDR3 totals 14 residues. Germline CDR1 is LGHDT and CDR2 is YNNKEL (reference sequence). Trimming pared 0 bases from V and 0 bases from J, leaving 3 bases between. CDR3 loop: CASSQDYSGNTIYF. The CDR3, as DNA: TGTGCCAGCAGCCAAGACTACTCTGGAAACACCATATATTTT.

V and J are TRBV27 and TRBJ2-1; 8 nucleotides match TRBD1. CDR1 is MNHEY, CDR2 SMNVEV, per germline (reference sequence). The CDR3 contains 15 residues. Trimming cost V 6 bases and J 5 bases; bases outside gene matches: 9. CDR3: CASRSDREADNEQFF. DNA for the CDR3: TGTGCCAGCAGATCGGACAGGGAGGCCGACAATGAGCAGTTCTTC.

This rearrangement joins TRBV7-2 to TRBJ1-2, with 8 nucleotides matching TRBD1. J lost 8 bases, V lost 1 base, and 6 bases had no gene match. The CDR3 totals 14 residues. CDR1 and CDR2 (germline): SGHTA, FQGNSA. CDR3 nucleotides: TGTGCCAGCAGCTTAGATGGGACAGGAAACGGCTACACCTTC. Translation gives CASSLDGTGNGYTF.

The chain has TRBV28 and TRBJ2-1; D may be TRBD2 (6 bases). V shed 8 bases and J shed 5 bases, with 16 bases lying between them. The CDR3 sequence is 14 residues long. Germline CDR1 reads MDHEN; CDR2 reads SYDVKM. The CDR3 DNA reads as TGTGCCAGCGCTATACTAGCAGATAACAATGAGCAGTTCTTC. Translation gives CASAILADNNEQFF. The variable domain in full, completed from reference TRBV28 and TRBJ2-1, reads DVKVTQSSRYLVKRTGEKVFLECVQDMDHENMFWYRQDPGLGLRLIYFSYDVKMKEKGDIPEGYSVSREKKERFSLILESASTNQTSMYLCASAILADNNEQFFGPGTRLTVL.

This clone was counted once. CDR3 in DNA: TGTGCCAGCAGCTTTTTGCCAGGGGCGGTCTATGGCTACACCTTC. It codes for CASSFLPGAVYGYTF. The V and J genes are TRBV7-2 and TRBJ1-2, with D possibly TRBD1 on 6 matching bases. The V end lost 3 bases, the J end lost 4 bases, and 15 bases lay between the germline ends. The CDR3 covers 15 residues. The germline CDR1 and CDR2 sequences are SGHTA and FQGNSA.

The rearrangement links TRBV3-1 (or the pseudogene TRBV3-2) to TRBJ2-3, with a possible D match to TRBD2 (6 bases). The CDR3 extends over 15 amino acids. Trimming pared 4 bases from V and 3 bases from J, leaving 14 bases between. Germline values: CDR1 LGHDT, CDR2 YNNKEL (reference sequence). This chain's CDR3 is CASSPRDSLTDTQYF. The DNA for the CDR3 is TGTGCCAGCAGCCCCCGGGACTCGCTGACAGATACGCAGTATTTT.

This rearrangement joins TRBV5-6 to TRBJ2-1, with 13 bases fitting TRBD2. Germline lookup yields CDR1 SGHDT and CDR2 YYEEEE. V trimming: 4 bases; J trimming: 15 bases; junction bases outside the gene matches: 7. CDR3 length: 13 residues. The CDR3 DNA sequence: TGTGCCAGCAGCACCACTAGCGGGAGGGCCCTGTTCTTC. Translated, it gives CASSTTSGRALFF.

This sequence joins TRBV3-1 (or the pseudogene TRBV3-2) and TRBJ2-3; 9 nucleotides match TRBD1. CDR1 is LGHDT, CDR2 YNNKEL, per germline (reference sequence). V gave up 4 bases and J gave up 3 bases; unmatched junction bases: 11. The CDR3 length is 17 residues. The CDR3 sequence is CASSRSGQGSLTDTQYF. DNA for the CDR3: TGTGCCAGCAGCCGATCCGGACAGGGGAGTCTGACAGATACGCAGTATTTT.

This clone was seen a handful of times. The rearrangement joins TRBV18 to TRBJ1-6; D is unresolved. CDR1 KGHSH and CDR2 LQKENI come from the germline V gene. V dropped 1 base and J dropped 14 bases, with 21 bases sitting between them. CDR3 size: 16 residues. The CDR3 DNA sequence: TGTGCCAGCTCACCACACGGGGATCTCGGTCTCTCGGCCCTCCACTTT. The encoded protein is CASSPHGDLGLSALHF.

This chain uses TRBV30 with TRBJ1-1; D might be TRBD1 (5 bases). CDR1 and CDR2 (germline): GTSNPN, SVGIG (reference sequence). Trimming took off 3 bases at V and 5 bases at J, with 13 bases between the two ends. This CDR3 has 13 amino acids. CDR3: CAWRWGGLTEAFF. In nucleotides, the CDR3 is TGTGCCTGGAGATGGGGCGGCTTAACTGAAGCTTTCTTT.

The chain joins TRBV3-1 (or the pseudogene TRBV3-2) to TRBJ2-1; the D gene is possibly TRBD2 (7 bases). The CDR3 length is 15 residues. V lost 4 bases and J lost 9, with 19 bases in between. Germline CDR1 LGHDT, CDR2 YNNKEL (reference sequence). DNA for the CDR3: TGTGCCAGCAGCCCTGAGGGGGGGGAGGACCGTGAGCAGTTCTTC. Protein sequence: CASSPEGGEDREQFF.

This clone was found many times. J is TRBJ2-7 and V is TRBV18; 11 positions agree with TRBD2. The germline V gene has CDR1 KGHSH and CDR2 LQKENI. The J segment lost 4 bases and the V segment lost 5 bases, leaving 4 bases of the junction unmatched. The CDR3 is 14 amino acids. CDR3 in amino acids: CASSLLAGEYEQYF. CDR3 in DNA: TGTGCCAGCTCATTACTAGCGGGAGAGTACGAGCAGTACTTC.

V is TRBV3-1 (or the pseudogene TRBV3-2) and J is TRBJ2-2, with 11 bases aligning to TRBD2. V was clipped by 6 bases and J by 6 bases; unmatched bases: 6. The V gene's germline CDR1 is LGHDT and CDR2 YNNKEL (reference sequence). The CDR3 extends over 15 amino acids. The DNA of the CDR3 is TGTGCCAGCAGTCTAGCGGGAGGTCCGCCCGGGGAGCTGTTTTTT. Amino acid sequence: CASSLAGGPPGELFF.

To note about this clone: This specimen includes other DNA sequences encoding the same CDR3. This chain uses TRBV27 with TRBJ1-2, with a weak D call TRBD1 (5 bases). Looked up from germline, CDR1 is MNHEY and CDR2 is SMNVEV (reference sequence). The CDR3 loop spans 12 amino acids. Trimming removed 6 bases from V and 4 bases from J, with 9 bases in between. CDR3 nucleotides: TGTGCCAGCAGAAGGCAGGGCTATGGCTACACCTTC. Residues: CASRRQGYGYTF.

DNA of the CDR3: TGTGCCAGCACCGATCCCACAGGGTTCTATGGCTACACCTTC. Protein sequence: CASTDPTGFYGYTF. The V call is TRBV28, the J call TRBJ1-2, with D tentatively TRBD1 (6 bases). The CDR3 totals 14 residues. The V gene lost 7 bases and the J gene lost 4 bases, with 16 bases spanning the gap. Per germline, CDR1 MDHEN and CDR2 SYDVKM.

This chain uses TRBV2 with TRBJ2-3, with 8 bases fitting TRBD2. The CDR3 has 14 amino acids. Germline CDR1 reads SNHLY; CDR2 reads FYNNEI. V was pared by 6 bases and J by 2 bases, with 4 bases of the junction left unmatched. DNA for the CDR3: TGTGCCAGCAGCCGGGGGGGGCTCACAGATACGCAGTATTTT. Protein product: CASSRGGLTDTQYF.

The chain carries TRBV5-1 and TRBJ2-1; 11 bases match TRBD2. This CDR3 is built from 17 residues. J was trimmed by 3 bases and V by 4 bases; bases with no gene match: 9. Germline V CDR1 and CDR2: SGHRS, YFSETQ. The CDR3 region is CASSPGLAGGNYNEQFF. The CDR3 nucleotides read TGCGCCAGCAGCCCCGGACTAGCGGGCGGGAACTACAATGAGCAGTTCTTC.

V usage is TRBV19 and J usage is TRBJ1-5; D is unresolved. Looked up from germline, CDR1 is LNHDA and CDR2 is SQIVND (reference sequence). This CDR3 spans 12 amino acids. V dropped 5 bases and J dropped 9 bases, with 11 bases sitting between them. The CDR3 is CASSGPLWPQHF. DNA of the CDR3: TGTGCCAGTAGTGGCCCCCTGTGGCCCCAGCATTTT. Looking up the rest from reference TRBV19 and TRBJ1-5 gives the full variable domain: DGGITQSPKYLFRKEGQNVTLSCEQNLNHDAMYWYRQDPGQGLRLIYYSQIVNDFQKGDIAEGYSVSREKKESFPLTVTSAQKNPTAFYLCASSGPLWPQHFGDGTRLSIL.

The rearrangement uses TRBV9 and TRBJ2-2, with 7 bases fitting TRBD1. V gave up 5 bases and J gave up 3 bases; unmatched junction bases: 4. Germline values: CDR1 SGDLS, CDR2 YYNGEE. The CDR3 length is 14 residues. DNA for the CDR3: TGTGCCAGCAGGAGGGGGCATGACACCGGGGAGCTGTTTTTT. Protein sequence: CASRRGHDTGELFF.